The rows below give T cell receptor beta chains drawn from one sample of a study of blood T cell repertoires in COVID-19. TCRdb's copy holds only in-frame clones and misses some; the assay was immunoSEQ multiplex PCR. Here the sample spans 87,000 or so clones, roughly 80% being singletons. The sample was peripheral blood. Receptors originate from a woman of 80 years or more with active or convalescent COVID-19. Both conserved end residues are part of each CDR3. Each record gives: V gene, D gene, CDR3 protein. A D gene is named only where the DNA matches it firmly.

TRBV6-1 - CASSSNGREETQYF
TRBV6-5 - CASSYGADLTYEQYF
TRBV2 - CASNGGGPGSPLHF
TRBV28 - CASSFSPLKPWGVGNTIYF
TRBV7-2 TRBD2 CASKLTGGLAKNIQYF
TRBV24-1 - CATSDLEGQSNTEAFF
TRBV6-6 TRBD1 CASSYPGTGIQPQHF
TRBV4-3 - CASSQGLHNTQYF
TRBV2 - CASRPPGYGYTF
TRBV24-1 TRBD1 CATSASQGQYNEQFF
TRBV7-2 TRBD2 CASSLLPLGGNLETQYF
TRBV6-2/TRBV6-3 - CASSWSGETQYF
TRBV5-1 TRBD2 CASSWTSGNNEQFF
TRBV2 TRBD1 CASSTGEYGYTF
TRBV18 TRBD1 CASSLGDRTNQPQHF
TRBV9 - CASSADTGYNEQFF
TRBV5-1 TRBD1 CASSLVTGGVDTEAFF
TRBV5-1 - CASDPGSPAENTEAFF
TRBV27 TRBD1 CASSRTGYNEQYF
TRBV5-6 - CASSFLRDTEAFF
TRBV7-3 - CASSPQTGLPTASGANVLTF
TRBV10-3 TRBD1 CAISETGDYGYTF
TRBV29-1 TRBD2 CSVEGGTSAYNEQFF
TRBV19 - CASTMAARSGSPLHF
TRBV7-9 - CASSLARGTQETQYF
TRBV7-2 TRBD2 CASSPGVSGRLTEQFF
TRBV2 TRBD2 CASSERTSGGQDTQYF
TRBV5-6 - CASSRGSGNEQFF
TRBV7-2 TRBD1 CASSPQGAGEQYF
TRBV9 - CASSVGFNRGETQYF
TRBV12-3/TRBV12-4 - CASSLIAGAEAFF
TRBV28 TRBD2 CASNKAASGNNEQFF
TRBV11-3 TRBD1 CASSTEGGRGDNQPQHF
TRBV7-9 TRBD1 CASSFDRDTEAFF
TRBV5-6 - CASSFFSGHSEVNEQFF
TRBV21-1 - CASSRTGFQGNTDTQYF
TRBV10-3 TRBD2 CAISEQPGTILAKNIQYF
TRBV5-4 - CASSLDPGTTNEKLFF
TRBV4-1 TRBD1 CASSLETGGSSYNEQFF
TRBV4-1 TRBD2 CASSQGASGRSTDTQYF
TRBV9 - CASSDLAMETQYF
TRBV13 TRBD2 CASSLGGRAVETQYF
TRBV18 TRBD1 CASSPYLGQGVNNEQFF
TRBV10-3 TRBD1 CAISHTGTASGANVLTF
TRBV11-2 - CASSLDTSRGGGYTF